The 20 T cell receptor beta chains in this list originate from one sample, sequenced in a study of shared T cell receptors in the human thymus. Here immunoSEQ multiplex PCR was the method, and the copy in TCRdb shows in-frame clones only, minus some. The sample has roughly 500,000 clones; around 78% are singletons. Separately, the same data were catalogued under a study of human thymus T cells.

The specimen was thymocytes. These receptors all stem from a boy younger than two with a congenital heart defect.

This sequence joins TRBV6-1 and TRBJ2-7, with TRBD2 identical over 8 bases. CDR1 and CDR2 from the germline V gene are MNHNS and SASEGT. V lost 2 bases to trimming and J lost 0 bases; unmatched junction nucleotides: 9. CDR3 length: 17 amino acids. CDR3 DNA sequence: TGTGCCAGCAGTGAAACTATACCGACTAGCGCCTCCTACGAGCAGTACTTC. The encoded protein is CASSETIPTSASYEQYF.

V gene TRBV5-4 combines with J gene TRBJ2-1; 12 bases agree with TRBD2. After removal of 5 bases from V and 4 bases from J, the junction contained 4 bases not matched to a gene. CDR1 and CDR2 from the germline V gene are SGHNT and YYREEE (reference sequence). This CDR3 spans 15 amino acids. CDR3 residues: CASRAGTSGYNEQFF. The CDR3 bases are TGTGCCAGCAGAGCCGGGACTAGCGGGTACAATGAGCAGTTCTTC.

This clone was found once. The CDR3 reads CASRPPGQDSYEQYF. Written as DNA, the CDR3 is TGTGCCAGCAGACCCCCGGGACAGGATTCCTACGAGCAGTACTTC. The chain combines TRBV6-5 with TRBJ2-7, with TRBD1 matching over 8 bases. Germline V gives CDR1 MNHEY, CDR2 SVGAGI. The junction had 8 bases not matched to a gene; V was cut back by 6 bases and J by 1 base. The CDR3 covers 15 residues.

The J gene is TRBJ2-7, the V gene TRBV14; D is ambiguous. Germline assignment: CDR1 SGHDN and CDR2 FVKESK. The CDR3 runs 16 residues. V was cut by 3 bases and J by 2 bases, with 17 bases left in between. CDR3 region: CASSHAQRRSPYEQYF. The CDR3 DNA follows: TGTGCCAGCAGCCACGCGCAGAGGAGATCCCCCTACGAGCAGTACTTC.

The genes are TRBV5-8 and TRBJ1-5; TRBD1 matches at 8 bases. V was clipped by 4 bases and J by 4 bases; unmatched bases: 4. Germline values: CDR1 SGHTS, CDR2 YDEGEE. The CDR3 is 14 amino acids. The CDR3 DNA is TGTGCCAGCAGCCCCGACAGGGGAAATCAGCCCCAGCATTTT. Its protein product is CASSPDRGNQPQHF. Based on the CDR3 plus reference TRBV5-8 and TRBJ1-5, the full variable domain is EAGVTQSPTHLIKTRGQQATLRCSPISGHTSVYWYQQALGLGLQFLLWYDEGEERNRGNFPPRFSGRQFPNYSSELNVNALELEDSALYLCASSPDRGNQPQHFGDGTRLSIL.

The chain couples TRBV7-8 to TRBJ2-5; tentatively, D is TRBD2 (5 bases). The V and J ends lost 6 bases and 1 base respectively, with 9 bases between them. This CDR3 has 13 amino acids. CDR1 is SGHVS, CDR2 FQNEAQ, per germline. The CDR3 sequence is CASRLRAQETQYF. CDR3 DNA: TGTGCCAGCAGGCTGAGGGCCCAAGAGACCCAGTACTTC.

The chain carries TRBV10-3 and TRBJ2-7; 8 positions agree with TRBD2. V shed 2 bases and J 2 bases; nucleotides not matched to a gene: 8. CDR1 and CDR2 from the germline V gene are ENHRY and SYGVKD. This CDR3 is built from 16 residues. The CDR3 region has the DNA TGTGCCATCAGTGAGACCCGGACTAGCCCAACCTACGAGCAGTACTTC. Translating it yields CAISETRTSPTYEQYF.

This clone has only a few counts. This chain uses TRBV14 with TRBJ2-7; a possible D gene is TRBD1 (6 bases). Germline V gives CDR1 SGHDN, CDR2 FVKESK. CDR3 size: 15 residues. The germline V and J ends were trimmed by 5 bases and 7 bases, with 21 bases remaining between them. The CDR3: CASSAAKQGSEEQYF. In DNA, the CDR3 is TGTGCCAGCAGCGCCGCTAAACAGGGTTCGGAGGAGCAGTACTTC.

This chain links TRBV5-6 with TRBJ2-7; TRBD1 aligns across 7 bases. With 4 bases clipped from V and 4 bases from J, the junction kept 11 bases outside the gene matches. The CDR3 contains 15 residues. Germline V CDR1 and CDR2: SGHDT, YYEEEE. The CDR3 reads CASSRGQDPLYEQYF. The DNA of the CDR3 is TGTGCCAGCAGCCGAGGACAGGACCCGCTTTACGAGCAGTACTTC. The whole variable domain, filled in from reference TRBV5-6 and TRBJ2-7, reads DAGVTQSPTHLIKTRGQQVTLRCSPKSGHDTVSWYQQALGQGPQFIFQYYEEEERQRGNFPDRFSGHQFPNYSSELNVNALLLGDSALYLCASSRGQDPLYEQYFGPGTRLTVT.

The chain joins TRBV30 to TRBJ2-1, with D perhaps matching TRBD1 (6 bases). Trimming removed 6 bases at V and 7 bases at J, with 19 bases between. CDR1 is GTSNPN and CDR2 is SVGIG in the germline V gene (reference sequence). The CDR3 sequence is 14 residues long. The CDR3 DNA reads TGTGCCTGTTCCCCGGGACACCCTGGGAATGAGCAGTTCTTC. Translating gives CACSPGHPGNEQFF.

DNA of the CDR3: TGTGCCAGCAGTTACGGAGCAGGGGGATGGAAAGGCTACACCTTC. This translates into CASSYGAGGWKGYTF. This chain uses TRBV6-5 with TRBJ1-2, with 7 bases lining up with TRBD1. The CDR3 has 15 residues. Germline values: CDR1 MNHEY, CDR2 SVGAGI. The ends lost 2 bases at V and 8 bases at J; junction bases unmatched: 11.

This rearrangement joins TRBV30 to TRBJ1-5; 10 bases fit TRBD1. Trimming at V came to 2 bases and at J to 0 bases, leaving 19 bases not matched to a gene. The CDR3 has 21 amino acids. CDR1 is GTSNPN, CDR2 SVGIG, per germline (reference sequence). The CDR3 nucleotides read TGTGCCTGGAGTCGCACCGGGTCCGGGACAGGGGTGGAGGTTAGCAATCAGCCCCAGCATTTT. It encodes CAWSRTGSGTGVEVSNQPQHF.

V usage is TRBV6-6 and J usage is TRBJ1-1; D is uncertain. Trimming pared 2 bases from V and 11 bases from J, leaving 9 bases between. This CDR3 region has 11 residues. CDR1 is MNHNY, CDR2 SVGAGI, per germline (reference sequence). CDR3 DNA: TGTGCCAGCAGTTACGGAGTCGGGGCTTTCTTT. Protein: CASSYGVGAFF.

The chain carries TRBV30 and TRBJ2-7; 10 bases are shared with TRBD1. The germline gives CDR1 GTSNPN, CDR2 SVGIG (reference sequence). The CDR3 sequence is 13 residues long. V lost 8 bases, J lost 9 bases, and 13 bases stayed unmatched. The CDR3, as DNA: TGTGCCGGACAGACAGGGGGCACGGCGGGGCAGTACTTC. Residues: CAGQTGGTAGQYF.

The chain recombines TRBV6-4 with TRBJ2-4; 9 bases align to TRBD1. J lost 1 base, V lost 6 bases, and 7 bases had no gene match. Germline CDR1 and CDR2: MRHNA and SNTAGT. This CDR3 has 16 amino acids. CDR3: CASRAGTGTAKNIQYF. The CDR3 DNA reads TGTGCCAGCAGGGCCGGGACAGGGACGGCCAAAAACATTCAGTACTTC.

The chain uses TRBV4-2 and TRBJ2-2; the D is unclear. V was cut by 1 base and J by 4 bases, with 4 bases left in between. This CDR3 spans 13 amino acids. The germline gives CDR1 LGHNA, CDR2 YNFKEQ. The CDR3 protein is CASSQGATGELFF. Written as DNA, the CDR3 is TGTGCCAGCAGCCAAGGGGCCACCGGGGAGCTGTTTTTT.

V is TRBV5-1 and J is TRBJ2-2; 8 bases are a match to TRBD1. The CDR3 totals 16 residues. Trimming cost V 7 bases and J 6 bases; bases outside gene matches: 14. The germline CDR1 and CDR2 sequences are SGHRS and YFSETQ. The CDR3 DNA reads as TGCGCCAGCTATGGAGGGACAGGCGGCTACCCCGGGGAGCTGTTTTTT. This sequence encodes CASYGGTGGYPGELFF.

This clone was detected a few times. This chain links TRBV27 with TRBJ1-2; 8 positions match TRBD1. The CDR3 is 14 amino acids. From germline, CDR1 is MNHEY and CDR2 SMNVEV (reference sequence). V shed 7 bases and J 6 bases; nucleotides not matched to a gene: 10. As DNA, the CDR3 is TGTGCCAGCACTGCCGGACAGGGTTCTGATGGCTACACCTTC. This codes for CASTAGQGSDGYTF.

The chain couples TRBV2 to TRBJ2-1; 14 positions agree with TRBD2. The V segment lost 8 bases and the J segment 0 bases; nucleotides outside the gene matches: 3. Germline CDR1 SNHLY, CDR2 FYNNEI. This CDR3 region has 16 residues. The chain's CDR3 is CASAGTSGSSYNEQFF. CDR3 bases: TGTGCCAGCGCCGGGACTAGCGGGAGCTCCTACAATGAGCAGTTCTTC.

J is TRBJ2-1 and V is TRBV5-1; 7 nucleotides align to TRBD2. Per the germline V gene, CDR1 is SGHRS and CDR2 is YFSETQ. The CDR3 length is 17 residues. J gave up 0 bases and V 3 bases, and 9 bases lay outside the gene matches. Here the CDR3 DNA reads TGCGCCAGCAGCTCCCGGGAGGCCGCTCACTCCTACAATGAGCAGTTCTTC. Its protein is CASSSREAAHSYNEQFF.